These 22 T cell receptor beta chains came from one sample sequenced in a study of cytomegalovirus exposure and HLA in healthy donors (dated by TCRdb to about 2017). Library method: the immunoSEQ multiplex PCR assay. A mixture of 60 forward primers for TCR Vbeta segments and 13 reverse primers for TCR Jbeta segments was used in the multiplex PCR. Held by TCRdb, this immuneACCESS table contains in-frame sequences only and omits some clones. Under half of the omission traces to an unresolved V gene where checked; the cause of the rest is unknown. The sample includes 150,000 to 200,000 clones, with around four fifths observed a single time. About 1.6% of the sample belongs to the ten largest clones. The sample taken for sequencing was PBMCs. These receptors all stem from a man aged 50 to 59 in good health and CMV-seronegative.

The rearrangement joins TRBV19 to TRBJ2-5; 10 bases are a match to TRBD1. Germline-derived CDR1 and CDR2 are LNHDA and SQIVND (reference sequence). This CDR3 has 15 residues. With 4 bases clipped from V and 5 bases from J, the junction kept 7 bases outside the gene matches. In DNA form, the CDR3 reads TGTGCCAGTAGTACGGGACAGGGGATAAAGGAGACCCAGTACTTC. This translates into CASSTGQGIKETQYF.

This clone was observed once. The chain employs TRBV28 and TRBJ1-5; 7 nucleotides align to TRBD1. Germline trimming cut 6 bases from V and 4 bases from J; bases unmatched to any gene: 6. The CDR3 extends over 14 amino acids. From germline, CDR1 is MDHEN and CDR2 SYDVKM. The CDR3 loop reads CASRQDRENQPQHF. In DNA, the CDR3 is TGTGCCAGCAGGCAAGACAGGGAGAATCAGCCCCAGCATTTT.

A word on this clone: The same CDR3 also results from other DNA sequences found in this sample. The rearrangement uses TRBV7-8 and TRBJ2-1; D gene uncertain. V dropped 1 base and J dropped 9 bases, with 10 bases sitting between them. Germline CDR1 SGHVS, CDR2 FQNEAQ. The CDR3 is made up of 13 amino acids. The CDR3: CASSLEPLREQFF. For the CDR3, the DNA is TGTGCCAGCAGCTTAGAGCCCCTCCGTGAGCAGTTCTTC.

The gene calls are TRBV5-4 and TRBJ2-7; D possibly corresponds to TRBD2 (7 bases). From germline, CDR1 is SGHNT and CDR2 YYREEE (reference sequence). There are 18 residues in the CDR3. The V gene lost 2 bases and the J gene lost 2 bases, with 23 bases spanning the gap. The CDR3 DNA is TGTGCCAGCAGCTTTTCAGCGTGGGGGGGCGCCGGCGCCTACGAGCAGTACTTC. Its protein product is CASSFSAWGGAGAYEQYF. The variable domain in full, with the rest retrieved from reference TRBV5-4 and TRBJ2-7, is ETGVTQSPTHLIKTRGQQVTLRCSSQSGHNTVSWYQQALGQGPQFIFQYYREEENGRGNFPPRFSGLQFPNYSSELNVNALELDDSALYLCASSFSAWGGAGAYEQYFGPGTRLTVT.

This chain links TRBV6-5 with TRBJ1-6; TRBD1 might be the D (5 bases). Trimming stripped 3 bases from V and 2 bases from J, with 8 bases between. In germline, CDR1 is MNHEY, CDR2 SVGAGI. The CDR3 covers 15 residues. This CDR3 reads CASSYTGTYNSPLHF. CDR3 bases: TGTGCCAGCAGTTATACAGGAACCTATAATTCACCCCTCCACTTT.

This chain uses TRBV7-9 with TRBJ1-5, with 9 bases fitting TRBD1. The length of the CDR3 is 18 residues. Germline V gene data show CDR1 as SEHNR and CDR2 as FQNEAQ (reference sequence). The V gene end was trimmed by 2 bases and the J gene end by 5 bases; junction bases not matched to a gene: 13. The CDR3 spells CASSLRGQGGAVDQPQHF. The CDR3 coding sequence is TGTGCCAGCAGCTTAAGGGGACAGGGAGGTGCAGTAGATCAGCCCCAGCATTTT.

V gene TRBV5-4 combines with J gene TRBJ1-3; D gene ambiguous. The CDR3 runs 15 residues. Germline V gene sequence: CDR1 SGHNT, CDR2 YYREEE (reference sequence). Trimming shortened V by 0 bases and J by 1 base, and 8 bases separated the two germline ends. The CDR3 reads CASSLGALSGNTIYF. The CDR3 DNA reads as TGTGCCAGCAGCTTGGGGGCTCTATCTGGAAACACCATATATTTT.

The chain joins TRBV5-1 to TRBJ2-3, with D maybe TRBD1 (6 bases). Trimming cost V 3 bases and J 2 bases, with 13 bases left between them. This CDR3 region has 15 residues. Germline CDR1 SGHRS, CDR2 YFSETQ. CDR3 in DNA: TGCGCCAGCAGCTCGACAGGAGCAGCCACAGATACGCAGTATTTT. Translating gives CASSSTGAATDTQYF.

Turning to this clone: The junction and the germline gene differ at one end; a read error may be behind it. This sequence joins TRBV7-9 and TRBJ1-5, with a weak D call TRBD1 (6 bases). Germline values: CDR1 SEHNR, CDR2 FQNEAQ (reference sequence). The length of the CDR3 is 15 residues. The CDR3, as DNA: TGTTCCAGCAGCACTGGACAGCCCGGCAATCAGCCCCAGCATTTT. Encoded protein: CSSSTGQPGNQPQHF. The whole variable domain, remainder taken from reference TRBV7-9 and TRBJ1-5, is DTGVSQNPRHKITKRGQNVTFRCDPISEHNRLYWYRQTLGQGPEFLTYFQNEAQLEKSRLLSDRFSAERPKGSFSTLEIQRTEQGDSAMYLCSSSTGQPGNQPQHFGDGTRLSIL.

In its sample, this clone was seen a few times. In DNA, the CDR3 is TGTGCCAGCTCACCAGGGACAACCATCTACGAGCAGTACTTC. Protein: CASSPGTTIYEQYF. This chain joins TRBV18 and TRBJ2-7; D perhaps matches TRBD1 (6 bases). The CDR3 is 14 amino acids. Germline CDR1 reads KGHSH; CDR2 reads LQKENI. V shed 2 bases and J shed 3 bases, with 11 bases lying between them.

The CDR3 loop is CASSTTTGGFSGYTF. The DNA for the CDR3 is TGTGCCAGCAGTACGACGACGGGAGGGTTCTCTGGCTACACCTTC. The chain employs TRBV6-5 and TRBJ1-2; D unresolved. Germline V gene data show CDR1 as MNHEY and CDR2 as SVGAGI. Between the trimmed V and J ends, which lost 5 bases and 7 bases, there was a span of 20 bases. The CDR3 extends over 15 amino acids.

The chain recombines TRBV7-9 with TRBJ2-7, with 7 bases fitting TRBD1. CDR1 is SEHNR and CDR2 is FQNEAQ in the germline V gene (reference sequence). Trimming cost V 2 bases and J 2 bases; bases outside gene matches: 6. There are 15 residues in the CDR3. Written as DNA, the CDR3 is TGTGCCAGCAGCTTACCAGGGACAGCGGCCTACGAGCAGTACTTC. Protein product: CASSLPGTAAYEQYF.

The V call is TRBV19, the J call TRBJ1-4, with TRBD1 identical over 9 bases. CDR1 and CDR2 (germline): LNHDA, SQIVND (reference sequence). The CDR3 covers 15 residues. The V gene end was trimmed by 3 bases and the J gene end by 5 bases; junction bases not matched to a gene: 4. The CDR3 DNA is TGTGCCAGTAGTATCAGGACAGGGGAAAATGAAAAACTGTTTTTT. This encodes CASSIRTGENEKLFF.

The CDR3 here is CASSRTALAGVRGDEQFF. Written as DNA, the CDR3 is TGTGCCAGCAGCCGAACGGCACTAGCGGGGGTTCGAGGCGATGAGCAGTTCTTC. This chain joins TRBV14 and TRBJ2-1, with 11 nucleotides matching TRBD2. V dropped 4 bases and J dropped 8; count of bases not matched to a gene: 16. Germline CDR1 is SGHDN and CDR2 is FVKESK. The CDR3 has 18 amino acids.

This rearrangement joins TRBV6-5 to TRBJ2-5; 14 nucleotides match TRBD2. The better agreement between TRBJ2-7 and the DNA end casts doubt on the J call. CDR1 and CDR2 from the germline V gene are MNHEY and SVGAGI. The CDR3 sequence is 16 residues long. The CDR3 here is CASSYSGTSGGYEQYF. Here the CDR3 DNA reads TGTGCCAGCAGTTACTCTGGGACTAGCGGGGGCTACGAGCAGTACTTC.

The chain links TRBV7-9 to TRBJ1-3; 9 nucleotides agree with TRBD1. In germline, CDR1 is SEHNR, CDR2 FQNEAQ (reference sequence). The CDR3 runs to 15 residues. With 5 bases clipped from V and 4 bases from J, the junction kept 6 bases outside the gene matches. Here the CDR3 reads CASSPDRGGGNTIYF. The CDR3 DNA is TGTGCCAGCAGCCCCGACAGGGGGGGCGGAAACACCATATATTTT.

V and J are TRBV7-2 and TRBJ2-5; 10 nucleotides match TRBD1. The J segment lost 7 bases and the V segment lost 1 base, leaving 9 bases of the junction unmatched. The CDR3 loop spans 16 amino acids. Germline V gene data show CDR1 as SGHTA and CDR2 as FQGNSA. CDR3 region: CASSLVGTGVGGTQYF. Here the CDR3 DNA reads TGTGCCAGCAGCTTAGTGGGGACAGGGGTGGGGGGGACCCAGTACTTC.

The gene calls are TRBV7-2 and TRBJ2-5, with 7 bases aligning to TRBD2. The tail of the sequence fits TRBJ2-7 better, so the J call may be wrong. CDR1 SGHTA and CDR2 FQGNSA come from the germline V gene. This CDR3 has 14 residues. Here the CDR3 reads CASSLVGGSYEQYF. The CDR3 DNA follows: TGTGCCAGCAGCTTAGTGGGCGGGAGCTACGAGCAGTACTTC.

V gene TRBV4-3 combines with J gene TRBJ1-5; D unresolved. Germline CDR1 LGHNA, CDR2 YSLEER. This CDR3 contains 16 residues. Trimming removed 0 bases from V and 7 bases from J, with 16 bases in between. CDR3 nucleotide sequence: TGCGCCAGCAGCCAAGAGGCGGCGGTCGGTAACCAGCCCCAGCATTTT. This translates into CASSQEAAVGNQPQHF.

This sequence joins TRBV18 and TRBJ2-5; D is perhaps TRBD1 (5 bases). V was clipped by 0 bases and J by 0 bases, with 8 bases between them. CDR3 size: 15 residues. Germline lookup yields CDR1 KGHSH and CDR2 LQKENI. The DNA for the CDR3 is TGTGCCAGCTCACCACCGTCCAGGGACCAAGAGACCCAGTACTTC. As protein: CASSPPSRDQETQYF.

The V and J genes are TRBV7-2 and TRBJ2-3; D is undetermined. V shed 10 bases and J shed 2 bases, with 16 bases lying between them. This CDR3 contains 14 residues. Germline CDR1 SGHTA, CDR2 FQGNSA. CDR3 nucleotide sequence: TGTGCCATCAATTATGGCCTCTCCACAGATACGCAGTATTTT. Translating it yields CAINYGLSTDTQYF.

This rearrangement joins TRBV5-8 to TRBJ1-2, with TRBD1 matching 7 bases. The V segment lost 3 bases and the J segment 0 bases; nucleotides outside the gene matches: 2. Germline CDR1 is SGHTS and CDR2 is YDEGEE. This CDR3 is 14 amino acids long. The CDR3 spells CASSWGQSNYGYTF. The DNA for the CDR3 is TGTGCCAGCAGCTGGGGACAGTCTAACTATGGCTACACCTTC.